Sequencing of this T cell receptor beta chain was carried out in a study of blood T cell repertoires in COVID-19. In the original processing: Amplification from reference gene primers served as the basis for estimated nucleated cell counts. TCRdb's table, derived via immunoSEQ multiplex PCR, lists solely in-frame clones and lacks some. Clone size and V and J calls were adopted from that table, with D and trimming inferred from the DNA. The sample records some 89,000 clones, more than 60% being singletons. This clone was seen a handful of times. The TCR originated in a man between 65 and 85 years old with acute or convalescent COVID-19. Sequencing input: peripheral blood.

CDR3 sequence (DNA): TGTGCCAGCAGCGATGCGACAGGGTTCTCACCCCTCCACTTT. Translation gives CASSDATGFSPLHF. This sequence joins TRBV9 and TRBJ1-6; 7 bases are a match to TRBD1. The CDR3 runs 14 residues. The ends lost 3 bases at V and 10 bases at J; junction bases unmatched: 7. Germline CDR1 is SGDLS and CDR2 is YYNGEE. Using reference TRBV9 and TRBJ1-6 for the parts outside the CDR3, the full variable domain is DSGVTQTPKHLITATGQRVTLRCSPRSGDLSVYWYQQSLDQGLQFLIQYYNGEERAKGNILERFSAQQFPDLHSELNLSSLELGDSALYFCASSDATGFSPLHFGNGTRLTVT.